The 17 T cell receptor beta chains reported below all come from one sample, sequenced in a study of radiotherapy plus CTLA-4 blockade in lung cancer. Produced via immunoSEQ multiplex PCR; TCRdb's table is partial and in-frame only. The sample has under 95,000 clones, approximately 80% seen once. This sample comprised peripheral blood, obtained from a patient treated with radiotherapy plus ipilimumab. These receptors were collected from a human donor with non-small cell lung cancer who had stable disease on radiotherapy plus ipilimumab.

CDR3 nucleotide sequence: TGTGCCAGCAGCCAAGGAGGGTCCAAGACCCAGTACTTC. The encoded protein is CASSQGGSKTQYF. The V and J genes are TRBV4-2 and TRBJ2-5; possibly TRBD2 for D (5 bases). This CDR3 region has 13 residues. V dropped 1 base and J dropped 6 bases, with 9 bases sitting between them. The germline gives CDR1 LGHNA, CDR2 YNFKEQ.

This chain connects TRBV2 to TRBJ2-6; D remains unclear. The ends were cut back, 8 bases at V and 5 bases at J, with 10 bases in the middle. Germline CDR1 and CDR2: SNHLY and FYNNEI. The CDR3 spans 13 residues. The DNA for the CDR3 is TGTGCCAGCCTTCCGAACAGGGCCAACGTCCTGACTTTC. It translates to CASLPNRANVLTF.

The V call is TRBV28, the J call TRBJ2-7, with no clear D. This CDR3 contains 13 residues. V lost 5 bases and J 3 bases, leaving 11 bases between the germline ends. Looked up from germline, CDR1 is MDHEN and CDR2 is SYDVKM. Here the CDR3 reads CASSPPAIYEQYF. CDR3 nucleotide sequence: TGTGCCAGCAGTCCCCCAGCGATCTACGAGCAGTACTTC.

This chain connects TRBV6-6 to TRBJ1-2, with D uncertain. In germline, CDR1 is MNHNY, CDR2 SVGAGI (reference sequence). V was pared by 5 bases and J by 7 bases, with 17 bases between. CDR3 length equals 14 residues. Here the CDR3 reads CASSPLAGKGGYTF. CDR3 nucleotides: TGTGCCAGCAGTCCCCTGGCGGGAAAGGGTGGCTACACCTTC.

For the CDR3, the DNA is TGCGCCAGCAGCCCCGGTACAGGGTTTTACAATGAGCAGTTCTTC. It translates to CASSPGTGFYNEQFF. The chain joins TRBV5-1 to TRBJ2-1; a weak D match, TRBD1 (6 bases). V lost 4 bases to trimming and J lost 4 bases, with 15 bases between them. Germline V gene sequence: CDR1 SGHRS, CDR2 YFSETQ. The CDR3 is made up of 15 amino acids.

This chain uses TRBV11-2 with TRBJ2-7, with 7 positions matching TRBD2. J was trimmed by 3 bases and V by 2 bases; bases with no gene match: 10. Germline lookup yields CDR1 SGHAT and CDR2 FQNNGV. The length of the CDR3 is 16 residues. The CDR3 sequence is CASSLPGLGAVYEQYF. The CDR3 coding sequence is TGTGCCAGCAGCTTACCAGGACTAGGGGCGGTCTACGAGCAGTACTTC.

The CDR3, as DNA: TGCGCCAGCAGCTTGGTACCTCCTCCCGATAGCGGGATAGTGATGCAGTATTTT. Its protein product is CASSLVPPPDSGIVMQYF. J is TRBJ2-3 and V is TRBV5-1; 8 bases are a match to TRBD2. Losses at the gene ends were 0 bases for V and 11 bases for J; bases not matched to a gene: 20. Germline-derived CDR1 and CDR2 are SGHRS and YFSETQ. The CDR3 contains 18 residues.

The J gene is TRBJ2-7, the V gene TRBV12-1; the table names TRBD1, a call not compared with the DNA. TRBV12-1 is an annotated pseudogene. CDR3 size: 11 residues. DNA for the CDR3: TGTGCCAGCAGCGCAGCAGGGTCTCCGCACTTC. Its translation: CASSAAGSPHF.

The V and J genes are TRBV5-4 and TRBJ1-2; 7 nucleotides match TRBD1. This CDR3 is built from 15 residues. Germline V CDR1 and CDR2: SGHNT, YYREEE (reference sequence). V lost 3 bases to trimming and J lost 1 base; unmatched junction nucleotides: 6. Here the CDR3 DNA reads TGTGCCAGCAGCTCGGGACAGCTGTATAACTATGGCTACACCTTC. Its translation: CASSSGQLYNYGYTF.

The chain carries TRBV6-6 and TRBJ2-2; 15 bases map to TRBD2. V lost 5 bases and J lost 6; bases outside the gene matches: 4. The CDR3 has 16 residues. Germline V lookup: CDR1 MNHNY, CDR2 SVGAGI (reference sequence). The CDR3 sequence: CASSRTSGGESGELFF. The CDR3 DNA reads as TGTGCCAGCAGTCGGACTAGCGGGGGGGAGTCCGGGGAGCTGTTTTTT.

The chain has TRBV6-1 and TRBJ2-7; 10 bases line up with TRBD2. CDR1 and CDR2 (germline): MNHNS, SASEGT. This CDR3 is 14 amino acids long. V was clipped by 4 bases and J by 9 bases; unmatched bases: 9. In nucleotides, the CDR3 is TGTGCCAGCAGTGTAGCTAGCGGGAGAGAGGGGCAGTACTTC. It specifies CASSVASGREGQYF.

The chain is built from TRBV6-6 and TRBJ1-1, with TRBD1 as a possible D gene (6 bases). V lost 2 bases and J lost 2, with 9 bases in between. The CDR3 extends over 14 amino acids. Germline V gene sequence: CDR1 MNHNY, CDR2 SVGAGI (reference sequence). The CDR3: CASSYRTDNTEAFF. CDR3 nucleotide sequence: TGTGCCAGCAGTTACAGGACAGATAACACTGAAGCTTTCTTT.

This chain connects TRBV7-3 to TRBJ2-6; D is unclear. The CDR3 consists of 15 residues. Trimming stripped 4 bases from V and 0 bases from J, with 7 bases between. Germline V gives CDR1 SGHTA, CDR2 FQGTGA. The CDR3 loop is CASSSHGSGANVLTF. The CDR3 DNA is TGTGCCAGCAGCTCACACGGCTCTGGGGCCAACGTCCTGACTTTC.

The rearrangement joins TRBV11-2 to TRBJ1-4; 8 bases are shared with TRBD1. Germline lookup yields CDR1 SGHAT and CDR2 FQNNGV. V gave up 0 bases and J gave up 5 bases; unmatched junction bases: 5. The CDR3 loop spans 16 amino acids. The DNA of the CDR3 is TGTGCCAGCAGCTTAGATCGGACAGGGTCGAATGAAAAACTGTTTTTT. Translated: CASSLDRTGSNEKLFF.

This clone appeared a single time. DNA of the CDR3: TGCAGCGTTGCGGGGACGGGGAATTCACCCCTCCACTTT. It yields the protein CSVAGTGNSPLHF. The chain links TRBV29-1 to TRBJ1-6, with a tentative D call TRBD1 (5 bases). Germline loops: CDR1 SQVTM, CDR2 ANQGSEA. The CDR3 is 13 amino acids. V lost 4 bases, J lost 7 bases, and 11 bases lay in between.

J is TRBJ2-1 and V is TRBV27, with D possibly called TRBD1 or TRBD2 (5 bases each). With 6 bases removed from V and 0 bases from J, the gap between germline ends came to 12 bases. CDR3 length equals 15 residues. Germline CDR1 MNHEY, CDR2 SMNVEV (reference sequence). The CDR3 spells CASSWGFSSYNEQFF. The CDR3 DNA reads TGTGCCAGCAGCTGGGGGTTTTCCTCCTACAATGAGCAGTTCTTC.

CDR3 loop: CASSQRGLDVEKLFF. CDR3 coding DNA: TGTGCCAGCAGTCAAAGGGGTCTTGATGTTGAAAAACTGTTTTTT. V usage is TRBV2 and J usage is TRBJ1-4; weak D call: TRBD1 (5 bases). The V end lost 5 bases, the J end lost 7 bases, and 17 bases lay between the germline ends. From germline, CDR1 is SNHLY and CDR2 FYNNEI. This CDR3 contains 15 residues.